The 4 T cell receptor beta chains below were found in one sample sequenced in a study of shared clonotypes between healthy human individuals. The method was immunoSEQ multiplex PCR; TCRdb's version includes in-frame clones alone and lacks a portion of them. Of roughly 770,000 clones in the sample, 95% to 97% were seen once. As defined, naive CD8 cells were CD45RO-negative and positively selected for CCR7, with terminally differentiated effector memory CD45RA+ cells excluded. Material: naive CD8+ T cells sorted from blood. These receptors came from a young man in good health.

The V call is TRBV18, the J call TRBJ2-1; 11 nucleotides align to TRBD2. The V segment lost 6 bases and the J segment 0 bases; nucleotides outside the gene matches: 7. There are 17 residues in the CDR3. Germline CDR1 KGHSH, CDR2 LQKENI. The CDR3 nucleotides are TGTGCCAGCTCGTCATCTAGCGGGGGGAGCTCCTACAATGAGCAGTTCTTC. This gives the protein CASSSSSGGSSYNEQFF.

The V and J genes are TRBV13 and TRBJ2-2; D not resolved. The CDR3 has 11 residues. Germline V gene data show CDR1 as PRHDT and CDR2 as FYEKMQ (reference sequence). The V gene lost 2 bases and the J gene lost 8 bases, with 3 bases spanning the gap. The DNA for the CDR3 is TGTGCCAGCAGCTTAAGAGGGGAGCTGTTTTTT. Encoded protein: CASSLRGELFF.

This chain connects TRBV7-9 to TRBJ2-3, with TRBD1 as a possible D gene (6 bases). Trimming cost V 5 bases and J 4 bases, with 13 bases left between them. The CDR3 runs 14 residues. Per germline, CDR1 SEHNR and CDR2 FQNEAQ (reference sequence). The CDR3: CASSTQNRADTQYF. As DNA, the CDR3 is TGTGCCAGCAGCACACAAAACAGGGCAGATACGCAGTATTTT.

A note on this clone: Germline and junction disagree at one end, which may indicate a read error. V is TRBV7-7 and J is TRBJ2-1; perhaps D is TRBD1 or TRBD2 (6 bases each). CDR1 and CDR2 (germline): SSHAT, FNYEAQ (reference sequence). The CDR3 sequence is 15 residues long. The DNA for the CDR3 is TGTGCTAGCAGCTTAGGGGGGCACCTTGGGGATGAGCAGTTCTTC. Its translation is CASSLGGHLGDEQFF.